Described below is a single T cell receptor beta chain sequence and its context. This sample is drawn from a study of shared clonotypes between healthy human individuals. Sequencing used immunoSEQ multiplex PCR; TCRdb keeps in-frame clones, though not all of them. The sample lists 650,000 to 750,000 clones; approximately 75% were seen once. This CDR3 is 15 amino acids long. Germline V gene data show CDR1 as SGHRS and CDR2 as YFSETQ. The V end lost 0 bases, the J end lost 1 base, and 9 bases lay between the germline ends. The chain employs TRBV5-1 and TRBJ2-3, with a tentative D call TRBD2 (6 bases). What was sequenced was memory CD4+ T cells sorted from blood. Subset reported: CD45RA-negative fraction. This TCR was recovered from a young woman in good health. The CDR3 reads CASSLEAGGTDTQYF. The CDR3, as DNA: TGCGCCAGCAGCTTGGAAGCGGGCGGCACAGATACGCAGTATTTT.